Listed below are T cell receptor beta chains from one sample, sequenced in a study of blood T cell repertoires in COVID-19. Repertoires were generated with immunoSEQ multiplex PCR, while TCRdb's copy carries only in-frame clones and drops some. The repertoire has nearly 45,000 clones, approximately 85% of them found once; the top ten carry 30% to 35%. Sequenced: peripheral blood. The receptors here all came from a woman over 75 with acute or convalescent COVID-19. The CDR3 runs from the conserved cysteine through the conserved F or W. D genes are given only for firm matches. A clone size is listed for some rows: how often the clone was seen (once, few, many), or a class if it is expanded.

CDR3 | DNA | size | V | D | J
CASRTTRGWEKLFF | TGTGCCAGCAGGACGACCCGAGGATGGGAAAAACTGTTTTTT | - | TRBV6-5 | - | TRBJ1-4
CASSWTTAPLGNTIYF | TGTGCCAGCAGCTGGACGACAGCGCCGCTCGGAAACACCATATATTTT | - | TRBV7-9 | - | TRBJ1-3
CASSVTSGGAYEQYF | TGTGCCAGCAGTGTGACTAGCGGAGGGGCCTACGAGCAGTACTTC | - | TRBV9 | TRBD2 | TRBJ2-7
CASSPRVNQPQHF | TGTGCCAGCTCACCCCGTGTCAATCAGCCCCAGCATTTT | - | TRBV18 | - | TRBJ1-5
CASSPVTGGGNTIYF | TGCGCCAGCAGCCCCGTGACAGGTGGAGGAAACACCATATATTTT | - | TRBV5-1 | - | TRBJ1-3
CSVEDNNSGNTIYF | TGCAGCGTTGAAGATAACAACTCTGGAAACACCATATATTTT | - | TRBV29-1 | - | TRBJ1-3
CASSSPNAGANVLTF | TGTGCCAGTAGTTCGCCTAATGCCGGGGCCAACGTCCTGACTTTC | - | TRBV19 | - | TRBJ2-6
CASTSTRAGDLDNTDTQYF | TGTGCCAGTACCTCAACTAGGGCAGGAGACCTCGATAACACAGATACGCAGTATTTT | - | TRBV19 | - | TRBJ2-3
CASSNGGRVETQYF | TGTGCCAGTAGTAATGGCGGGAGAGTAGAGACCCAGTACTTC | few | TRBV19 | TRBD2 | TRBJ2-5
CASSQESTGQTGELFF | TGTGCCAGCAGCCAAGAATCGACAGGGCAAACCGGGGAGCTGTTTTTT | - | TRBV4-2 | TRBD1 | TRBJ2-2
CASSLGGRGDTQYF | TGCGCCAGCAGTTTAGGCGGGAGGGGAGATACGCAGTATTTT | - | TRBV5-1 | TRBD2 | TRBJ2-3
CASRQGAYNEQFF | TGTGCCAGCAGACAGGGGGCCTACAATGAGCAGTTCTTC | - | TRBV12-3/TRBV12-4 | TRBD1 | TRBJ2-1
CASAPGTAANEQFF | TGCGCCAGTGCCCCCGGGACAGCGGCAAATGAGCAGTTCTTC | - | TRBV5-1 | TRBD1 | TRBJ2-1
CASSLGQGVDEQYF | TGCGCCAGCAGCCTGGGACAGGGCGTCGACGAGCAGTACTTC | - | TRBV5-1 | TRBD1 | TRBJ2-7
CASSAQVPNYGYTF | TGTGCCAGCAGTGCACAGGTGCCTAACTATGGCTACACCTTC | - | TRBV28 | - | TRBJ1-2
CASSSGQTLYEQYF | TGTGCCAGCAGCTCCGGACAGACCCTCTACGAGCAGTACTTC | - | TRBV7-9 | - | TRBJ2-7
CASSPGVYEQYF | TGTGCCAGCAGTCCCGGGGTCTACGAGCAGTACTTC | - | TRBV12-3/TRBV12-4 | - | TRBJ2-7
CATPTGGPPGELFF | TGCGCCACCCCGACAGGGGGCCCCCCCGGGGAGCTGTTTTTT | - | TRBV5-1 | TRBD1 | TRBJ2-2
CASSLVPGQGYGYTF | TGTGCCAGCAGCTTGGTTCCGGGACAGGGGTATGGCTACACCTTC | - | TRBV5-6 | TRBD1 | TRBJ1-2
CASSLIGGREYF | TGTGCCAGCAGTTTAATAGGGGGCCGGGAGTACTTC | - | TRBV12-3/TRBV12-4 | TRBD1 | TRBJ2-7
CASSLGPPTGRNQPQHF | TGTGCCAGCAGCTTGGGGCCCCCGACAGGCCGGAATCAGCCCCAGCATTTT | - | TRBV2 | - | TRBJ1-5
CASSRTSGSTDTQYF | TGCGCCAGCAGCCGGACTAGCGGAAGCACAGATACGCAGTATTTT | few | TRBV5-1 | TRBD2 | TRBJ2-3
CATSRTQGGRTDTQYF | TGTGCCACCAGCAGGACTCAGGGGGGCCGGACAGATACGCAGTATTTT | - | TRBV15 | - | TRBJ2-3
CASSLEAGQGGEKLFF | TGCGCCAGCAGCTTGGAGGCCGGCCAGGGAGGGGAAAAACTGTTTTTT | - | TRBV5-1 | - | TRBJ1-4
CASSQAIPSGSFADTQYF | TGCGCCAGCAGCCAAGCCATTCCTAGCGGGAGTTTCGCAGATACGCAGTATTTT | - | TRBV4-1 | TRBD2 | TRBJ2-3
CASSTNRAGELFF | TGTGCCAGCAGTACTAACAGGGCCGGGGAGCTGTTTTTT | - | TRBV6-4 | - | TRBJ2-2
CASSWTGGDHGYTF | TGTGCCAGCAGCTGGACAGGGGGCGACCATGGCTACACCTTC | few | TRBV7-2 | TRBD1 | TRBJ1-2
CAIGGSSGIIDEQFF | TGTGCCATCGGAGGGTCTAGCGGGATAATCGATGAGCAGTTCTTC | few | TRBV10-3 | TRBD2 | TRBJ2-1
CPSSGGEGVGSYEQYF | TGTCCCAGCAGTGGGGGGGAAGGGGTGGGCTCCTACGAGCAGTACTTC | - | TRBV2 | TRBD2 | TRBJ2-7
CAWSATGAPLHF | TGTGCCTGGAGCGCGACAGGGGCACCCCTCCACTTT | once | TRBV30 | TRBD1 | TRBJ1-6
CASSEQGPDTQYF | TGTGCCAGCAGCGAACAGGGTCCAGATACGCAGTATTTT | - | TRBV11-2 | - | TRBJ2-3